In its sample, the clone carrying this T cell receptor (beta chain) was seen a few times. Antigen specificity is unknown. This entry comes from a study of T-cell memory formation after mild COVID-19. Looking at the study overall: TCR clusters mostly belonged to single donors. Broader study findings: Contracting CD4+ clones were located mainly in CM and EM, and CD8+ clones in EMRA. The appearance of some responding clones in pre-infection memory suggested that cross-reactive memory joined.

Employing constant-segment primers, 5'RACE generated TCR alpha and TCR beta cDNA libraries bearing sample barcodes and UMIs. TCRdb fed the 5' RACE reads into MiXCR, producing one record per CDR3 protein. The sample shows about 400,000 distinct CDR3 sequences, around 14% of them seen only once. The length of the CDR3 is 14 residues. Per the germline V gene, CDR1 is SGHVS and CDR2 is FNYEAQ. The germline V and J ends were trimmed by 6 bases and 0 bases, with 11 bases remaining between them. This chain links TRBV7-6 with TRBJ1-1; weak D call: TRBD1 (5 bases). Sequenced sample: PBMCs or a T cell subset sorted from them (not recorded which). The receptor comes from a man aged 18 to 35 who had mild COVID-19 (a few samples of this study predate the infection). Cell type and time point are not known. The DNA of the CDR3 is TGTGCCAGCAGTTTGGGGGAACTGAACACTGAAGCTTTCTTT. The encoded protein is CASSLGELNTEAFF.